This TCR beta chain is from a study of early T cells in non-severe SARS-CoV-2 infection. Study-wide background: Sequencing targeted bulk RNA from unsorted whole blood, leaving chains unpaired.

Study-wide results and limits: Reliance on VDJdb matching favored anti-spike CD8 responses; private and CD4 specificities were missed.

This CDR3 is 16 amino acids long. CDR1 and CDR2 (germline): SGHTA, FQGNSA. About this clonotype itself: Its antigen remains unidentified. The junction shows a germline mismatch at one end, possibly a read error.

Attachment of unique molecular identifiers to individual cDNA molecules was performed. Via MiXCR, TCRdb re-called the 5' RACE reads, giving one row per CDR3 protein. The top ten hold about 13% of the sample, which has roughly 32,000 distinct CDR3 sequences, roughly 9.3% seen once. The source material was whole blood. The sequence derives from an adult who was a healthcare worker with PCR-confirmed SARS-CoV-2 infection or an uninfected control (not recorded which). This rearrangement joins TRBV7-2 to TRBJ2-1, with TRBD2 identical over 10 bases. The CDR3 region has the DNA TGTGCCTGCAGCCACAAAGCGGGGGGGCCATCCAATGAGCAGTTCTTC. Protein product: CACSHKAGGPSNEQFF.